The 28 T cell receptor beta chains presented below share a single source sample, sequenced in a study of T cell changes during pregnancy in multiple sclerosis. Profiling relied on immunoSEQ multiplex PCR, and the TCRdb table lists in-frame clones only, not all of them. The table lists more than 40,000 clones, 75% to 95% of them singletons. This sample comprised CD8+ T cells from peripheral blood mononuclear cells, obtained after pregnancy. The receptor set was obtained from a female donor with multiple sclerosis, enrolled in a pregnancy study.

The chain carries TRBV11-2 and TRBJ2-5, with D hard to call. The CDR3 loop spans 13 amino acids. Between the trimmed V and J ends, which lost 5 bases and 5 bases, there was a span of 12 bases. Germline CDR1 and CDR2: SGHAT and FQNNGV. The CDR3 loop reads CASSRAVKETQYF. The CDR3 bases are TGTGCCAGCAGCCGTGCGGTAAAGGAGACCCAGTACTTC.

This clone was counted between two and nine times. The V gene is TRBV14, the J gene TRBJ1-1; perhaps TRBD1 as D (6 bases). V was shortened by 4 bases and J by 1 base, with 16 bases between the two germline ends. The CDR3 extends over 16 amino acids. Germline V gene sequence: CDR1 SGHDN, CDR2 FVKESK. CDR3 amino acids: CASSPYRQVGNTEAFF. DNA of the CDR3: TGTGCCAGCAGCCCCTACCGACAGGTAGGGAACACTGAAGCTTTCTTT.

The chain has TRBV2 and TRBJ2-1; 11 bases map to TRBD2. This CDR3 region has 13 residues. J lost 7 bases, V lost 11 bases, and 7 bases had no gene match. Germline V lookup: CDR1 SNHLY, CDR2 FYNNEI. The CDR3 loop is CARPGLAANEQFF. The CDR3 nucleotides are TGTGCCCGTCCGGGACTAGCGGCAAATGAGCAGTTCTTC.

The V and J genes are TRBV19 and TRBJ1-2; possible D gene TRBD1, 6 bases. From germline, CDR1 is LNHDA and CDR2 SQIVND (reference sequence). This CDR3 is 13 amino acids long. V lost 5 bases to trimming and J lost 6 bases, with 13 bases between them. The CDR3 DNA sequence: TGTGCCAGTAGTGTGACAGGTTTGAATGGCTACACCTTC. This translates into CASSVTGLNGYTF.

The chain joins TRBV7-9 to TRBJ2-7, with 8 bases aligning to TRBD1. The CDR3 is made up of 15 amino acids. V was pared by 5 bases and J by 3 bases, with 9 bases of the junction left unmatched. Germline V gene lookup returns CDR1 SEHNR and CDR2 FQNEAQ (reference sequence). This chain's CDR3 is CASSPPTGVFYEQYF. The CDR3 DNA follows: TGTGCCAGCAGCCCACCGACAGGGGTTTTCTACGAGCAGTACTTC.

Details on this clone: Other DNA sequences from this sample encode an identical CDR3 as well. The chain is built from TRBV4-2 and TRBJ2-7; D perhaps matches TRBD1 (5 bases). The CDR3 is 15 amino acids. The V gene lost 0 bases and the J gene lost 1 base, with 10 bases spanning the gap. Per germline, CDR1 LGHNA and CDR2 YNFKEQ. CDR3 in amino acids: CASSQEGDSSYEQYF. The CDR3 nucleotides read TGTGCCAGCAGCCAAGAAGGCGACAGTTCCTACGAGCAGTACTTC.

The chain combines TRBV7-2 with TRBJ2-7; 10 positions match TRBD2. V shed 5 bases and J 2 bases; nucleotides not matched to a gene: 6. CDR3 length: 15 residues. Per the germline V gene, CDR1 is SGHTA and CDR2 is FQGNSA. The CDR3 sequence is CASSPQAGGPYEQYF. CDR3 coding DNA: TGTGCCAGCAGCCCCCAAGCGGGAGGGCCCTACGAGCAGTACTTC.

The gene calls are TRBV27 and TRBJ2-1; D is possibly TRBD2 (5 bases). The CDR3 consists of 16 residues. V lost 6 bases and J lost 2, with 17 bases in between. Germline V gene sequence: CDR1 MNHEY, CDR2 SMNVEV (reference sequence). This chain's CDR3 is CASSWSIASPYNEQFF. The CDR3 DNA sequence: TGTGCCAGCAGCTGGTCAATAGCGTCACCCTACAATGAGCAGTTCTTC.

This sequence joins TRBV7-8 and TRBJ2-2; D uncertain. The CDR3 is 20 amino acids. V was trimmed by 0 bases and J by 6 bases, leaving 26 bases between them. Germline V gene sequence: CDR1 SGHVS, CDR2 FQNEAQ. The CDR3 coding sequence is TGTGCCAGCAGCTTAGCGTATCAGCGTTGGAAGTCCCTCGTGCCCGGGGAGCTGTTTTTT. It translates to CASSLAYQRWKSLVPGELFF. Full variable domain (rest looked up from reference TRBV7-8 and TRBJ2-2): GAGVSQSPRYKVAKRGQDVALRCDPISGHVSLFWYQQALGQGPEFLTYFQNEAQLDKSGLPSDRFFAERPEGSVSTLKIQRTQQEDSAVYLCASSLAYQRWKSLVPGELFFGEGSRLTVL.

The chain joins TRBV6-1 to TRBJ1-6; D unclear. The CDR3 has 15 residues. Per the germline V gene, CDR1 is MNHNS and CDR2 is SASEGT. V gave up 2 bases and J gave up 7 bases, with 12 bases separating them. CDR3 in DNA: TGTGCCAGCAGTGAAACCACCTCGAGAAATTCACCCCTCCACTTT. This sequence encodes CASSETTSRNSPLHF.

The chain joins TRBV6-5 to TRBJ2-7, with D maybe TRBD2 (6 bases). V was cut by 1 base and J by 0 bases, with 7 bases left in between. Germline values: CDR1 MNHEY, CDR2 SVGAGI. The CDR3 totals 14 residues. CDR3 loop: CASSYYGGSYEQYF. In DNA, the CDR3 is TGTGCCAGCAGTTACTACGGGGGCTCCTACGAGCAGTACTTC.

This rearrangement joins TRBV6-1 to TRBJ2-7; 7 bases are shared with TRBD2. CDR1 is MNHNS and CDR2 is SASEGT in the germline V gene. The J segment lost 5 bases and the V segment lost 3 bases, leaving 13 bases of the junction unmatched. The CDR3 has 16 amino acids. The CDR3 spells CASSDGSQGGSNEQYF. DNA for the CDR3: TGTGCCAGCAGTGATGGTTCCCAGGGAGGGTCTAACGAGCAGTACTTC.

The V call is TRBV30, the J call TRBJ1-1; D unresolved. The CDR3 is 12 residues long. V lost 5 bases, J lost 2 bases, and 9 bases lay in between. Germline V gene lookup returns CDR1 GTSNPN and CDR2 SVGIG (reference sequence). The CDR3 nucleotides are TGTGCCTGGCTGGTTAGTAACACTGAAGCTTTCTTT. Amino acid sequence: CAWLVSNTEAFF.

This clone was seen just once. The V gene is TRBV5-4, the J gene TRBJ2-2; D is possibly TRBD1 (5 bases). Trimming shortened V by 4 bases and J by 6 bases, and 16 bases separated the two germline ends. Germline lookup yields CDR1 SGHNT and CDR2 YYREEE (reference sequence). This CDR3 comprises 15 residues. This CDR3 is CASSAQGRPAGELFF. The CDR3 DNA reads as TGTGCCAGCAGCGCTCAGGGAAGGCCGGCCGGGGAGCTGTTTTTT.

The chain employs TRBV15 and TRBJ2-1; 16 bases line up with TRBD2. The V and J ends lost 7 bases and 3 bases, in that order; junction bases with no gene match: 3. Germline CDR1 is LNHNV and CDR2 is YYDKDF (reference sequence). The CDR3 is made up of 16 amino acids. DNA of the CDR3: TGTGCCACCACCGGGACTAGCGGGAGGGTCTACAATGAGCAGTTCTTC. Amino acids: CATTGTSGRVYNEQFF.

This chain links TRBV30 with TRBJ2-1, with TRBD1 as a possible D gene (5 bases). Germline loops: CDR1 GTSNPN, CDR2 SVGIG (reference sequence). Trimming cost V 0 bases and J 4 bases, with 13 bases left between them. CDR3 length: 15 amino acids. This CDR3 reads CAWSVGVTEYNEQFF. CDR3 DNA sequence: TGTGCCTGGAGTGTAGGGGTCACAGAATACAATGAGCAGTTCTTC.

CDR3 in amino acids: CASSLWAGLAEQETQYF. For the CDR3, the DNA is TGTGCCAGCAGCTTGTGGGCTGGGCTAGCGGAGCAAGAGACCCAGTACTTC. This chain uses TRBV5-6 with TRBJ2-5; 7 nucleotides align to TRBD2. The V segment lost 1 base and the J segment 2 bases; nucleotides outside the gene matches: 11. The CDR3 is made up of 17 amino acids. CDR1 SGHDT and CDR2 YYEEEE come from the germline V gene.

This clone appeared a single time. This chain links TRBV27 with TRBJ1-5; 8 bases are shared with TRBD1. The CDR3 spans 13 residues. In germline, CDR1 is MNHEY, CDR2 SMNVEV (reference sequence). Unmatched junction bases numbered 3, after V lost 4 bases and J lost 7 bases. The CDR3 region is CASSWTGNQPQHF. The CDR3 nucleotides are TGTGCCAGCAGTTGGACAGGGAACCAGCCCCAGCATTTT.

The V call is TRBV2, the J call TRBJ2-2, with TRBD2 matching 12 bases. The CDR3 covers 16 residues. V lost 7 bases and J lost 0; bases outside the gene matches: 3. The germline gives CDR1 SNHLY, CDR2 FYNNEI. CDR3 DNA: TGTGCCAGCACCGGACTAGCGGGACCGAACACCGGGGAGCTGTTTTTT. This encodes CASTGLAGPNTGELFF. The variable domain in full, completed from reference TRBV2 and TRBJ2-2, reads EPEVTQTPSHQVTQMGQEVILRCVPISNHLYFYWYRQILGQKVEFLVSFYNNEISEKSEIFDDQFSVERPDGSNFTLKIRSTKLEDSAMYFCASTGLAGPNTGELFFGEGSRLTVL.

The gene calls are TRBV2 and TRBJ2-1; D remains ambiguous. The length of the CDR3 is 16 residues. Trimming stripped 7 bases from V and 2 bases from J, with 18 bases between. Per germline, CDR1 SNHLY and CDR2 FYNNEI. The CDR3 sequence is CASNRESMTPYNEQFF. The CDR3 bases are TGTGCCAGCAACAGAGAGAGTATGACCCCCTACAATGAGCAGTTCTTC.

This clone was recorded once. The chain uses TRBV28 and TRBJ2-7, with TRBD2 matching 12 bases. Germline lookup yields CDR1 MDHEN and CDR2 SYDVKM. This CDR3 comprises 16 residues. The V gene end was trimmed by 4 bases and the J gene end by 0 bases; junction bases not matched to a gene: 4. Here the CDR3 reads CASSWEGLAGSYEQYF. In DNA form, the CDR3 reads TGTGCCAGCAGTTGGGAGGGACTAGCGGGCTCCTACGAGCAGTACTTC.

This chain joins TRBV6-5 and TRBJ2-1; TRBD1 matches 11 bases. Germline-derived CDR1 and CDR2 are MNHEY and SVGAGI. V lost 2 bases to trimming and J lost 4 bases; unmatched junction nucleotides: 4. This CDR3 is built from 16 residues. The CDR3 DNA follows: TGTGCCAGCAGTTACACCGGACAGGGGGCGTACAATGAGCAGTTCTTC. Translation gives CASSYTGQGAYNEQFF.

V usage is TRBV7-3 and J usage is TRBJ2-3; TRBD2 matches 7 bases. There are 13 residues in the CDR3. The ends lost 4 bases at V and 3 bases at J; junction bases unmatched: 1. CDR1 and CDR2 (germline): SGHTA, FQGTGA. This CDR3 reads CASSWGGTDTQYF. As DNA, the CDR3 is TGTGCCAGCAGCTGGGGGGGGACAGATACGCAGTATTTT.

This chain joins TRBV9 and TRBJ1-1, with 7 bases fitting TRBD1. The germline CDR1 and CDR2 sequences are SGDLS and YYNGEE. The CDR3 spans 17 residues. The V gene end was trimmed by 0 bases and the J gene end by 0 bases; junction bases not matched to a gene: 8. The CDR3 sequence: CASSVGGGTAMNTEAFF. The CDR3 DNA reads as TGTGCCAGCAGCGTAGGTGGGGGGACAGCGATGAACACTGAAGCTTTCTTT.

The chain combines TRBV27 with TRBJ2-7; 8 bases agree with TRBD1. CDR1 and CDR2 from the germline V gene are MNHEY and SMNVEV (reference sequence). The CDR3 length is 16 residues. The ends lost 6 bases at V and 5 bases at J; junction bases unmatched: 15. CDR3 bases: TGTGCCAGCAGCTCGCTAGGTGTGCAGGGGGCCCACGAGCAGTACTTC. This sequence encodes CASSSLGVQGAHEQYF.

The chain couples TRBV18 to TRBJ1-5, with 8 bases that match TRBD1. The CDR3 extends over 18 amino acids. Germline V CDR1 and CDR2: KGHSH, LQKENI. Trimming took 3 bases from V and 3 from J; bases not matched to a gene: 13. CDR3 DNA sequence: TGTGCCAGCTCACCTATACCTTCGACAGGGGAAATCAATCAGCCCCAGCATTTT. It yields the protein CASSPIPSTGEINQPQHF.

The chain has TRBV27 and TRBJ2-7; the match to TRBD2 covers 7 bases. Germline V gene data show CDR1 as MNHEY and CDR2 as SMNVEV (reference sequence). This CDR3 has 12 residues. V dropped 6 bases and J dropped 7; count of bases not matched to a gene: 6. CDR3 coding DNA: TGTGCCAGCAGATCGGGAGGTAGGGAGCAGTACTTC. As protein: CASRSGGREQYF.

The rearrangement uses TRBV4-3 and TRBJ1-2; D is uncertain. The germline V and J ends were trimmed by 4 bases and 5 bases, with 20 bases remaining between them. Germline CDR1 and CDR2: LGHNA and YSLEER. There are 16 residues in the CDR3. The CDR3 loop reads CASSPGKPPTRYGYTF. The CDR3 nucleotides read TGCGCCAGCAGCCCAGGCAAGCCCCCGACCCGTTATGGCTACACCTTC.